This T cell receptor (beta chain) was sequenced for a study of memory CD4+ T cells and cytomegalovirus serostatus. Single viable CD3+CD4+CD8-CD45RO+ cells were sorted as the memory CD4+ T cells. Total CD4+ T cells were enriched by CD4 positive selection. TCRdb's table, derived via immunoSEQ multiplex PCR, lists solely in-frame clones and lacks some. Of about 50,000 clones listed, roughly 73% are singletons. Comments on this clone: Antigen unknown.

Regarding the study as a whole: The CMV-associated TCR signature appears largely within the CD4+ memory repertoire.

This CDR3 spans 16 amino acids. CDR1 is MNHEY and CDR2 is SMNVEV in the germline V gene (reference sequence). J lost 6 bases, V lost 4 bases, and 12 bases had no gene match. This receptor was obtained from an adult in good health and CMV-seronegative. The chain couples TRBV27 to TRBJ2-4; 7 nucleotides align to TRBD1. Sequencing input: memory CD4+ T cells from blood. CDR3 sequence: CASSSPTRDRLNIQYF. Here the CDR3 DNA reads TGTGCCAGCAGTTCCCCGACCCGGGACAGATTAAACATTCAGTACTTC.